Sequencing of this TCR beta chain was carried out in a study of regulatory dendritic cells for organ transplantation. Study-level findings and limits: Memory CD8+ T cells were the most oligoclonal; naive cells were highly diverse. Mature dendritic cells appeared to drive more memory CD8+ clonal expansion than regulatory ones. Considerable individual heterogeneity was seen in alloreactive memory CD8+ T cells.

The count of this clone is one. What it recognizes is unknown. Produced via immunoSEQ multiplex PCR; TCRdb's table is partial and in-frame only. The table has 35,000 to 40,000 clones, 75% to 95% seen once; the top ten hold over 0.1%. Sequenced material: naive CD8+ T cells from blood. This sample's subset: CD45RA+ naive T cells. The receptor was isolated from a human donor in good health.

The CDR3 protein is CASSYGESYEQYF. The CDR3 nucleotides are TGTGCCAGCAGTTACGGAGAGAGCTACGAGCAGTACTTC. The rearrangement joins TRBV6-5 to TRBJ2-7; D remains ambiguous. This CDR3 has 13 amino acids. Germline assignment: CDR1 MNHEY and CDR2 SVGAGI. V dropped 2 bases and J dropped 3 bases, with 8 bases sitting between them.